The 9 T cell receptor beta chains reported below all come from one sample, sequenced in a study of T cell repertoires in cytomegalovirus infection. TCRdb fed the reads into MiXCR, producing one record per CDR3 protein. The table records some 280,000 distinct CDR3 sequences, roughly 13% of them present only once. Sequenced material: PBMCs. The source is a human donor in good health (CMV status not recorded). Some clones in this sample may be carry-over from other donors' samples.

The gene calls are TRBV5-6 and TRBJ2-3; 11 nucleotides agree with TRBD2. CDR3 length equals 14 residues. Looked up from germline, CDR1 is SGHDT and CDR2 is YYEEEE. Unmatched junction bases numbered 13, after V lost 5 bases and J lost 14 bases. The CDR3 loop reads CASRPSGGTALGYF. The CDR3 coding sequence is TGTGCCAGCAGACCTAGCGGGGGGACCGCATTGGGGTATTTT.

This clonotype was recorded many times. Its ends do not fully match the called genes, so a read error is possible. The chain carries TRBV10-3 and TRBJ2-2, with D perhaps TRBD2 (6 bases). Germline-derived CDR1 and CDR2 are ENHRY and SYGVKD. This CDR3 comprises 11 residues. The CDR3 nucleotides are TGTGCCATCAGATGGACGGGGGAACTGTTTTTT. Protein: CAIRWTGELFF.

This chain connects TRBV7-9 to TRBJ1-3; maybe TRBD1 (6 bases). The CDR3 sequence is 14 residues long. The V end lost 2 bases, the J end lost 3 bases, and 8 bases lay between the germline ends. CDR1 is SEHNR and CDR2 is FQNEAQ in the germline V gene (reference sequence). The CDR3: CASSLLDSGNTIYF. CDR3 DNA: TGTGCCAGCAGCTTATTGGACAGTGGAAACACCATATATTTT.

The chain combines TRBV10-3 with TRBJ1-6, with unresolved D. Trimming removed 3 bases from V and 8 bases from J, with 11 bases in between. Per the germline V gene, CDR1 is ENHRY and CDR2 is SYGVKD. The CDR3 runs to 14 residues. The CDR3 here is CAISERERDSPLHF. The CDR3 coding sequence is TGTGCCATCAGTGAAAGAGAAAGGGATTCACCCCTCCACTTT.

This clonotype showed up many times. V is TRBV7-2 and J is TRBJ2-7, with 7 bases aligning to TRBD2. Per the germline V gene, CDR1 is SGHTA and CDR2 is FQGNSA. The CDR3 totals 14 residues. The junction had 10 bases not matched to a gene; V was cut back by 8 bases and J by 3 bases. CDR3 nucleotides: TGTGCCAGCCGACCCTCGACTAGCAGCTACGAGCAGTACTTC. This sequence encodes CASRPSTSSYEQYF.

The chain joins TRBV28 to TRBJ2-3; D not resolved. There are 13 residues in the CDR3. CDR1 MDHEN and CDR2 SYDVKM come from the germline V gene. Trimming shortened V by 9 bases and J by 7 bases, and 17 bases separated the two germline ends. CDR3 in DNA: TGTGCCAGTAGCTCCCCGGTGGGGAATACGCAGTATTTT. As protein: CASSSPVGNTQYF.

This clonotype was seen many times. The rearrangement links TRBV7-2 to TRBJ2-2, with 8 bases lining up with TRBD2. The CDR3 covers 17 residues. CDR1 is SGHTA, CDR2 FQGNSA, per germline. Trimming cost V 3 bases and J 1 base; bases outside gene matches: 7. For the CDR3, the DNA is TGTGCCAGCAGCTTTTATAATAGCGGGGAGAACACCGGGGAGCTGTTTTTT. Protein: CASSFYNSGENTGELFF.

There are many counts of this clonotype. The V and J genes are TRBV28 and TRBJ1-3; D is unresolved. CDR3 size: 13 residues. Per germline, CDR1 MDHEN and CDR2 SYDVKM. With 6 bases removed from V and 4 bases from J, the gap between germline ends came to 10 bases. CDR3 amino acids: CASRGIGGNTIYF. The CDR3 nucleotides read TGTGCCAGCAGGGGGATCGGGGGAAACACCATATATTTT. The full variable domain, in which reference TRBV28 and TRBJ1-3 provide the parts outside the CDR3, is DVKVTQSSRYLVKRTGEKVFLECVQDMDHENMFWYRQDPGLGLRLIYFSYDVKMKEKGDIPEGYSVSREKKERFSLILESASTNQTSMYLCASRGIGGNTIYFGEGSWLTVV.

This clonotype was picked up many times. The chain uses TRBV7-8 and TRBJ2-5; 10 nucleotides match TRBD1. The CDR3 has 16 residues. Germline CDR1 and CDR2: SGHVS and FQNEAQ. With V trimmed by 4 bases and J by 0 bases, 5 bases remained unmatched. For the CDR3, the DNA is TGTGCCAGCAGCTGGGGGGACAGGGGCGACCAAGAGACCCAGTACTTC. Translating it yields CASSWGDRGDQETQYF. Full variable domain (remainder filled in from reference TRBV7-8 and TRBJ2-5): GAGVSQSPRYKVAKRGQDVALRCDPISGHVSLFWYQQALGQGPEFLTYFQNEAQLDKSGLPSDRFFAERPEGSVSTLKIQRTQQEDSAVYLCASSWGDRGDQETQYFGPGTRLLVL.